Following are 10 T cell receptor beta chains from one sample sequenced in a study of T cell responses to AZD1222 COVID-19 vaccine. The repertoire was sequenced with immunoSEQ multiplex PCR; TCRdb's copy has only in-frame clones and lacks some. The sample shows fewer than 100,000 clones, almost 90% of them seen only once. Sample: peripheral blood, taken on day 0 of AZD1222 vaccination. These receptors were collected from an adult in good health.

The chain carries TRBV10-3 and TRBJ2-5; D possibly corresponds to TRBD1 (5 bases). The ends were cut back, 4 bases at V and 0 bases at J, with 6 bases in the middle. The CDR3 length is 13 residues. Germline lookup yields CDR1 ENHRY and CDR2 SYGVKD. CDR3 sequence: CAISGQNQETQYF. The CDR3 bases are TGTGCCATCAGTGGACAGAACCAAGAGACCCAGTACTTC.

The gene calls are TRBV7-2 and TRBJ1-1; D not certain. Per the germline V gene, CDR1 is SGHTA and CDR2 is FQGNSA. The CDR3 has 13 amino acids. Trimming took 7 bases from V and 2 from J, leaving 11 bases between them. Written as DNA, the CDR3 is TGTGCCAGCAAGGAGGACGACAACACTGAAGCTTTCTTT. This codes for CASKEDDNTEAFF. The complete variable domain, with remaining parts taken from reference TRBV7-2 and TRBJ1-1, reads GAGVSQSPSNKVTEKGKDVELRCDPISGHTALYWYRQSLGQGLEFLIYFQGNSAPDKSGLPSDRFSAERTGGSVSTLTIQRTQQEDSAVYLCASKEDDNTEAFFGQGTRLTVV.

This chain joins TRBV9 and TRBJ2-1, with TRBD2 identical over 9 bases. Germline CDR1 and CDR2: SGDLS and YYNGEE. The J segment lost 4 bases and the V segment lost 6 bases, leaving 5 bases of the junction unmatched. The CDR3 is made up of 14 amino acids. The CDR3 region has the DNA TGTGCCAGCAACGCGGGGGGGCCATACAATGAGCAGTTCTTC. The encoded protein is CASNAGGPYNEQFF.

This clone has only a few counts. The rearrangement joins TRBV15 to TRBJ1-4, with 8 positions matching TRBD1. Looked up from germline, CDR1 is LNHNV and CDR2 is YYDKDF (reference sequence). V lost 4 bases to trimming and J lost 5 bases; unmatched junction nucleotides: 3. The CDR3 extends over 14 amino acids. The DNA for the CDR3 is TGTGCCACCAGCAAGGGACAGGAAAATGAAAAACTGTTTTTT. This translates into CATSKGQENEKLFF.

This chain connects TRBV4-3 to TRBJ2-7, with 7 bases aligning to TRBD1. The CDR3 is made up of 13 amino acids. Germline CDR1 reads LGHNA; CDR2 reads YSLEER. J was trimmed by 4 bases and V by 1 base; bases with no gene match: 1. The CDR3 coding sequence is TGCGCCAGCAGCCAAGTACAGGGGTACGAGCAGTACTTC. This gives the protein CASSQVQGYEQYF.

The chain recombines TRBV19 with TRBJ1-5; 9 nucleotides agree with TRBD1. The germline CDR1 and CDR2 sequences are LNHDA and SQIVND (reference sequence). Unmatched junction bases numbered 10, after V lost 9 bases and J lost 7 bases. The CDR3 covers 14 residues. The CDR3 reads CASLSTGGGQPQHF. As DNA, the CDR3 is TGTGCCAGCCTATCTACAGGGGGCGGCCAGCCCCAGCATTTT.

The rearrangement joins TRBV4-3 to TRBJ2-5; D gene ambiguous. V was shortened by 1 base and J by 5 bases, with 8 bases between the two germline ends. CDR1 is LGHNA and CDR2 is YSLEER in the germline V gene. CDR3 size: 13 residues. The CDR3 region is CASSQVLGETQYF. CDR3 bases: TGCGCCAGCAGCCAAGTTCTGGGCGAGACCCAGTACTTC.

The chain links TRBV29-1 to TRBJ1-2, with unresolved D. The CDR3 length is 10 residues. V lost 6 bases and J 10 bases, leaving 12 bases between the germline ends. The germline gives CDR1 SQVTM, CDR2 ANQGSEA. The CDR3 protein is CSVRTGDYTF. CDR3 nucleotides: TGCAGCGTGCGGACTGGCGACTACACCTTC.

This chain connects TRBV7-3 to TRBJ2-7; D is possibly TRBD1 (6 bases). Germline loops: CDR1 SGHTA, CDR2 FQGTGA. V was clipped by 1 base and J by 6 bases, with 13 bases between them. This CDR3 has 14 residues. CDR3 DNA sequence: TGTGCCAGCAGCTTAAATTCAGGGGCCGGCGAGCAGTACTTC. Its translation is CASSLNSGAGEQYF.

In DNA, the CDR3 is TGTGCCAGCAGCCAATTTACAGGGGTCTACGAGCAGTACTTC. Protein sequence: CASSQFTGVYEQYF. V usage is TRBV3-1 (or the pseudogene TRBV3-2) and J usage is TRBJ2-7, with 7 bases matching TRBD1. The junction had 4 bases not matched to a gene; V was cut back by 2 bases and J by 3 bases. CDR1 is LGHDT and CDR2 is YNNKEL in the germline V gene (reference sequence). The CDR3 is 14 amino acids.